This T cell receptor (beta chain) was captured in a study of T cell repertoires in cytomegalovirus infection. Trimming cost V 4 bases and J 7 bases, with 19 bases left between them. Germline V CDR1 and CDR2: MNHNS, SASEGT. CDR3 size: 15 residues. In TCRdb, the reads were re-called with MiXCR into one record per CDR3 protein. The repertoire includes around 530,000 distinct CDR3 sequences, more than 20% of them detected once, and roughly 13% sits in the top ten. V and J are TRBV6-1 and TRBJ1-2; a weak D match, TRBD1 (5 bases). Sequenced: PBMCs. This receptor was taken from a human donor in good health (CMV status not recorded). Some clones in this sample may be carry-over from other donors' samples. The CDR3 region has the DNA TGTGCCAGCAGTGCGTTCGGGGCAGGGAATTTTGGCTACACCTTC. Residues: CASSAFGAGNFGYTF.